The sequence of this T cell receptor beta chain was determined in a study of T cells after yellow fever vaccination. General study points: A limited proportion of clonotypes was detected within both the CD4 and CD8 compartments.

Only a few counts were recorded for this clonotype. Its specificity is unknown. The V gene end was trimmed by 5 bases and the J gene end by 8 bases; junction bases not matched to a gene: 13. The CDR3 covers 15 residues. Germline V gene data show CDR1 as SGHAT and CDR2 as FQNNGV. 5'RACE template switching generated TCR cDNA, adding a universal primer site and UMIs. MiXCR was run by TCRdb on the 5' RACE reads, yielding one entry per CDR3 protein. The table shows under 500,000 distinct CDR3 sequences, with roughly 20% occurring only once. The sample consisted of PBMCs, taken before the yellow fever booster vaccination. The TCR was taken from a young man who received the YFV17D yellow fever vaccine. The chain links TRBV11-2 to TRBJ1-1, with TRBD1 matching 8 bases. The CDR3 DNA is TGTGCCAGCAGCGGCCGACAGGGGTGGGGCCCGGAAGCTTTCTTT. The encoded protein is CASSGRQGWGPEAFF.